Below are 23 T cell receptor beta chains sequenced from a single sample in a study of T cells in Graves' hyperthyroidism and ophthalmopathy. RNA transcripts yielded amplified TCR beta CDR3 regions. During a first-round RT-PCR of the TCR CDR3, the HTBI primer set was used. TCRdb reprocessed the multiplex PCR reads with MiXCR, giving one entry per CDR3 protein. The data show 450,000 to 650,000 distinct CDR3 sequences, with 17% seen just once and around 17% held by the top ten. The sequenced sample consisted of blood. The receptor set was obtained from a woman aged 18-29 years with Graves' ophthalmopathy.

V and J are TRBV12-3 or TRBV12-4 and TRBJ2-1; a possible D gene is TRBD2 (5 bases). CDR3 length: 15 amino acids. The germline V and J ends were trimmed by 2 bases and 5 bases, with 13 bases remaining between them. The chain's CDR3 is CASSLRASTDNEQFF. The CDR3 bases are TGTGCCAGCAGTTTACGGGCTAGCACAGACAATGAGCAGTTCTTC.

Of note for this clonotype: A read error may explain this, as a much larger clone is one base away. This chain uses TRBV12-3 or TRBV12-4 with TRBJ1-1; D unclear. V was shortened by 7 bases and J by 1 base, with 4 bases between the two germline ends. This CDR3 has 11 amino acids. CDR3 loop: CASTRNTEAFF. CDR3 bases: TGTGCCAGCACTCGGAACACTGAAGCTTTCTTT.

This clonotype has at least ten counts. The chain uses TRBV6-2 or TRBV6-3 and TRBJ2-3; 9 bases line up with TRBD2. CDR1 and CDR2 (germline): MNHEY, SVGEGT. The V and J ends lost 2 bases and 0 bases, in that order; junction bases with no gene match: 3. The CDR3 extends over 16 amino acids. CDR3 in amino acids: CASSYGTSWSTDTQYF. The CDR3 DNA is TGTGCCAGCAGTTACGGGACTAGCTGGAGCACAGATACGCAGTATTTT.

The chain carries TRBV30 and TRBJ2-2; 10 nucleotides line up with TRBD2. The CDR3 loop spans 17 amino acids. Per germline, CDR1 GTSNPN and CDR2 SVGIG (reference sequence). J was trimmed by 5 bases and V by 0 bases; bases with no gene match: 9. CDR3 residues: CAWSVRGAGGPTGELFF. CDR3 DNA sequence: TGTGCCTGGAGTGTACGTGGAGCGGGAGGGCCGACCGGGGAGCTGTTTTTT.

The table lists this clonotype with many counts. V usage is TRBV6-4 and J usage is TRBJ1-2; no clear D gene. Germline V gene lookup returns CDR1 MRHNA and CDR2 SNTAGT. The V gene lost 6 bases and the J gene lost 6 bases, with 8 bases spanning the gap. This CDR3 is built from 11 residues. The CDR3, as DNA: TGTGCCAGCAGGAGGATGCATGGCTACACCTTC. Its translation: CASRRMHGYTF.

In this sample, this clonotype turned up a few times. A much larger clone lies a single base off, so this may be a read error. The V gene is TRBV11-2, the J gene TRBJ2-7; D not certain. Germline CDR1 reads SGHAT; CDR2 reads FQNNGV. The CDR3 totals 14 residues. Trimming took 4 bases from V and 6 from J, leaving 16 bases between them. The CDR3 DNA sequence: TGTGCCAGCAGCTCCCTCGAGAGTTGGGGCGAGCAGTACTTC. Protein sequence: CASSSLESWGEQYF.

CDR3 bases: TGTGCCAGCAGCCAAGAGAGGAGTGAGACCCAGTACTTC. The encoded protein is CASSQERSETQYF. The genes are TRBV4-2 and TRBJ2-5; D not resolved. The CDR3 consists of 13 residues. V was trimmed by 0 bases and J by 5 bases, leaving 7 bases between them. Per the germline V gene, CDR1 is LGHNA and CDR2 is YNFKEQ.

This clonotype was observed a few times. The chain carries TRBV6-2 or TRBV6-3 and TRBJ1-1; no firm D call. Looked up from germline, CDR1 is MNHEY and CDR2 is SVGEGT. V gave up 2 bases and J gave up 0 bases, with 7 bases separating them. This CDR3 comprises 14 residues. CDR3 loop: CASSYPGLNTEAFF. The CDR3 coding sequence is TGTGCCAGCAGTTACCCAGGCCTGAACACTGAAGCTTTCTTT.

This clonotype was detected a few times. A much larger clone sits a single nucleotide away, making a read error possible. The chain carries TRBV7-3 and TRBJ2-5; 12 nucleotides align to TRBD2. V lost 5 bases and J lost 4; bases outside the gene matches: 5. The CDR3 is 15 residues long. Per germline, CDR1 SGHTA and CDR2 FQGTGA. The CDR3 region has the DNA TGTGCCAGCAGCACGACTAGCGGGAGTGGAGAGACCCAGTACTTC. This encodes CASSTTSGSGETQYF.

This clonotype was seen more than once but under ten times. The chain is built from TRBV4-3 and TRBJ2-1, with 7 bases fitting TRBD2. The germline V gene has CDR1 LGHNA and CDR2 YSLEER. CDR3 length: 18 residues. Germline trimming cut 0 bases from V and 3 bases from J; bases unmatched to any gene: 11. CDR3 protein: CASSQDHLNSGYYNEQFF. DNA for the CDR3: TGCGCCAGCAGCCAAGACCACTTGAATAGCGGGTACTACAATGAGCAGTTCTTC.

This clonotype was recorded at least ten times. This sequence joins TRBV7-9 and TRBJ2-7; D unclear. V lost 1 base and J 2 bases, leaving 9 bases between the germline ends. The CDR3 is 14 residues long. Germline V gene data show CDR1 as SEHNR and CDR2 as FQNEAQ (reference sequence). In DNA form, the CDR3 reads TGTGCCAGCAGCTTAGGAGTGACTCCCTACGAGCAGTACTTC. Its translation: CASSLGVTPYEQYF.

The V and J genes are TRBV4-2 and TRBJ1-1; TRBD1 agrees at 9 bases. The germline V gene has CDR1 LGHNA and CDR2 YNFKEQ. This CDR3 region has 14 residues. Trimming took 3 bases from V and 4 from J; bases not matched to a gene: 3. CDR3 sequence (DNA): TGTGCCAGCAGCCACCGACAGGGGGTCACTGAAGCTTTCTTT. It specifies CASSHRQGVTEAFF.

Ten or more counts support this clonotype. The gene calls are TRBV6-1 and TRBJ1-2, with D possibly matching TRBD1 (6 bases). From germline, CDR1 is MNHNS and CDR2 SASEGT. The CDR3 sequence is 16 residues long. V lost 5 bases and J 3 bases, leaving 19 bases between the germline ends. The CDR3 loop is CASSQPGQIVYYGYTF. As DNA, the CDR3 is TGTGCCAGCAGTCAACCGGGACAAATTGTATACTATGGCTACACCTTC.

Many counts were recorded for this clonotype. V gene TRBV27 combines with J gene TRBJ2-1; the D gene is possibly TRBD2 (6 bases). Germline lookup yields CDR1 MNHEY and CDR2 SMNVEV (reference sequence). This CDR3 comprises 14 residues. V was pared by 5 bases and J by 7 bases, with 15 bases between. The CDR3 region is CASSPLTSSNEQFF. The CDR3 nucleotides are TGTGCCAGCAGTCCACTGACTAGTAGTAATGAGCAGTTCTTC.

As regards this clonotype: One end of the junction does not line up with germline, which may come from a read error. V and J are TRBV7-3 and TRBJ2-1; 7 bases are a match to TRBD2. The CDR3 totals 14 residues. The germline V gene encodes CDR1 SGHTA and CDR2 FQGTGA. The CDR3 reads CASILEASGLEQFF. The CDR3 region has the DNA TGTGCCAGCATCTTAGAAGCTAGCGGTTTAGAGCAGTTCTTC.

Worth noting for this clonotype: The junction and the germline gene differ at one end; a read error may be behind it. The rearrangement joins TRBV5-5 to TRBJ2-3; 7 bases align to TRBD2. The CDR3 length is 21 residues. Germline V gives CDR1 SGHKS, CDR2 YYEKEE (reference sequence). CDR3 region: CASSHFIGLMLAGADTDTQYF. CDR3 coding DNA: TGCGCCAGCAGCCATTTTATAGGGTTGATGTTGGCGGGAGCTGACACAGATACGCAGTATTTT.

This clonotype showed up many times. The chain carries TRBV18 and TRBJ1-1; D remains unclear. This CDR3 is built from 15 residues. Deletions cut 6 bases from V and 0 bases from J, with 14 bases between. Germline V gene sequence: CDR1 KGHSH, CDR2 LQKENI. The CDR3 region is CASSPKDRLNTEAFF. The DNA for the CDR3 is TGTGCCAGCTCCCCAAAGGACCGATTGAACACTGAAGCTTTCTTT. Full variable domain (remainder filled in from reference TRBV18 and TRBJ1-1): NAGVMQNPRHLVRRRGQEARLRCSPMKGHSHVYWYRQLPEEGLKFMVYLQKENIIDESGMPKERFSAEFPKEGPSILRIQQVVRGDSAAYFCASSPKDRLNTEAFFGQGTRLTVV.

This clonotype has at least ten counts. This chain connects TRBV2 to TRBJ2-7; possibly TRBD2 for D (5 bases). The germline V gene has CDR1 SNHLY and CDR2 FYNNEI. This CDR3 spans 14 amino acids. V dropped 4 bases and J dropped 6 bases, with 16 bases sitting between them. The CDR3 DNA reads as TGTGCCAGCAGTGGAAGTTCGGGATCCGGCGAGCAGTACTTC. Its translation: CASSGSSGSGEQYF.

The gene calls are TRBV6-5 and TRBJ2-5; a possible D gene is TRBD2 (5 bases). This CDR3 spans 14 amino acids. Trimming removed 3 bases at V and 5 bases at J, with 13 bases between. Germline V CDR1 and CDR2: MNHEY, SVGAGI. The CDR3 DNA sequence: TGTGCCAGCAGTTATCTAGCAGTGCCCGAGACCCAGTACTTC. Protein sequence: CASSYLAVPETQYF.

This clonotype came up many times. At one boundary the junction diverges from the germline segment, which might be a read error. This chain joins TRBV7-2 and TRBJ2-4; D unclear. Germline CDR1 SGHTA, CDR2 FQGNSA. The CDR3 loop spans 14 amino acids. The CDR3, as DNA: TGTGCCAGCAGCTTAGAGGACGCCGATACCATTAAGTACTTC. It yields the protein CASSLEDADTIKYF.

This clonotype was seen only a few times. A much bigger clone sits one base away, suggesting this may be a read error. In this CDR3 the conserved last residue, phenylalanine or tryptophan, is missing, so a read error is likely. DNA of the CDR3: TGTGCCAGCAGCCCCCCCCTCGGGGAGGGCACTGAAGCTTTCCTT. It specifies CASSPPLGEGTEAFL. This rearrangement joins TRBV13 to TRBJ1-1; unclear D gene. Germline lookup yields CDR1 PRHDT and CDR2 FYEKMQ (reference sequence). This CDR3 spans 15 amino acids. V gave up 5 bases and J gave up 4 bases, with 17 bases separating them.

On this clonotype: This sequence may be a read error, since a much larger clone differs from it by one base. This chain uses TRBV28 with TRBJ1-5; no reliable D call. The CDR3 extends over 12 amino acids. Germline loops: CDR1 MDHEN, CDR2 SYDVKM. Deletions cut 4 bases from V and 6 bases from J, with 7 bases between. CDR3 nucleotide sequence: TGTGCCAGCAGTTCGGAAGGTCAGCCCCAGCATTTT. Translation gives CASSSEGQPQHF.

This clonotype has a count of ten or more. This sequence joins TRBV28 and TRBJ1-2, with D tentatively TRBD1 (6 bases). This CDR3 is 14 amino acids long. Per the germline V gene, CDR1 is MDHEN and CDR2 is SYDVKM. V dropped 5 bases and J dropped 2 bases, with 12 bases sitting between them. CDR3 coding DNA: TGTGCCAGCAGTCCTGTCGACAGGAACTATGGCTACACCTTC. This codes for CASSPVDRNYGYTF.